The text below deals with one T cell receptor (beta chain). TCRdb's table, derived via immunoSEQ multiplex PCR, lists solely in-frame clones and lacks some. The sample has about 9,000 clones; 80% to 90% are singletons. The data belong to a study of blood T cell repertoires in COVID-19. About the study: PBMCs, B-cell-depleted T cells, or T cells provided the cDNA or gDNA that made up the material.

With 6 bases removed from V and 5 bases from J, the gap between germline ends came to 17 bases. The CDR3 consists of 16 residues. In germline, CDR1 is MNHEY, CDR2 SMNVEV (reference sequence). The genes are TRBV27 and TRBJ1-6; tentatively, D is TRBD1 (5 bases). The sequencing input was peripheral blood. The TCR originated in a human donor in a cohort sampled during active COVID-19. DNA for the CDR3: TGTGCCAGCAGATCTCCGGCGGGGGGGAATAATTCACCCCTCCACTTT. Its protein product is CASRSPAGGNNSPLHF.